The 2 T cell receptor beta chains below were found in one sample sequenced in a study of T-cell memory formation after mild COVID-19. Each CDR3 protein gets one entry after TCRdb re-called the 5' RACE reads with MiXCR. The sample holds more than 200,000 distinct CDR3 sequences, roughly 17% seen once. The sample comprised PBMCs or a T cell subset sorted from them (not recorded which). Receptor source: a man in his late teens or twenties who had mild COVID-19 (a few samples of this study predate the infection). Cell type and time point are not known.

The chain carries TRBV15 and TRBJ1-2; no definite D call. CDR3 length equals 13 residues. The V gene's germline CDR1 is LNHNV and CDR2 YYDKDF (reference sequence). Trimming pared 3 bases from V and 3 bases from J, leaving 8 bases between. DNA of the CDR3: TGTGCCACCAGCAGTCCAAACCACTATGGCTACACCTTC. Protein product: CATSSPNHYGYTF.

This clonotype was detected many times. V gene TRBV12-3 or TRBV12-4 combines with J gene TRBJ2-5; 9 bases agree with TRBD1. CDR3 length equals 18 residues. After removal of 6 bases from V and 0 bases from J, the junction contained 14 bases not matched to a gene. DNA for the CDR3: TGTGCCAGCAGGGATCCCTACCTAAGACAGGGGGACCAAGAGACCCAGTACTTC. It codes for CASRDPYLRQGDQETQYF.